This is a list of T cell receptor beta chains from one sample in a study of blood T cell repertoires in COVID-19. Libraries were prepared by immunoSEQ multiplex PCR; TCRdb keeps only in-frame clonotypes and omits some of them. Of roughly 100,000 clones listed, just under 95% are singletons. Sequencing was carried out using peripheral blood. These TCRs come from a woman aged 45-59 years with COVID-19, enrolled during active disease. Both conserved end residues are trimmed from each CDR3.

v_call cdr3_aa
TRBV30 AWSLDRLNTEAF
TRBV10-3 AISESNPRDTSAVNYGYT
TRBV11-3 ASSLSQVYGYT
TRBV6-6 ASSSRTSREEQF
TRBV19 ASSQSGQDNSPLH
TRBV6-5 ASVQGGQGADTQY
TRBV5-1 ASSPDRGPDEKLF
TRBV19 ASSRDRLMNTEAF
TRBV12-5 ASGSTGGGYT
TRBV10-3 AISESGPGGNTIY
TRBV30 AWSTDIYQPQH
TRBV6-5 ASGTGRSTEAF
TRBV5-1 ASSLVGGETQY
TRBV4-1 ASSMPSGEQF
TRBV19 ATSGTGTINQPQH
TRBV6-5 ASRGAGGTHDTQY
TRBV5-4 ASSPAGRASNSPLH
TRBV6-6 ASSYTRNSGNTIY
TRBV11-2 ASSAWGQVGNEQY
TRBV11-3 ASSPVRGDTEAF
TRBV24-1 ATSDLERTEAF
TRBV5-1 ASSLGEGPVKGYT
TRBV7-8 ASSIRHGGGDTDTQY
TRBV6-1 ASSEVTSRYQPQH
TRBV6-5 ASSTSLENTGELF
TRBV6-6 ASSGTEYSNQPQH
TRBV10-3 AISDRVNTEAF
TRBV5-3 ARSLLPGDEQF
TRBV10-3 AISGRQGGWENEQF
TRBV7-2 ASSLVGASSYEQY
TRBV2 ASSSTRDRGLTEAF
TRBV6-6 ASSYPGGEPQH
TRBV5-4 ASSLAPRTVRNSPLH
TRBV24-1 ATEERTPPNTGELF
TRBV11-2 ASSRTGGFPDTQY
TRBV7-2 ASSLGRGQKNEKLF
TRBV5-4 ASSLGSGGPGTGELF
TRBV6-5 ASSYRQMNTEAF
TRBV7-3 ASSLGQGYTIY
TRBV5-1 ASSSGQGGGYT
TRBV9 ASSVAAGSTIQY
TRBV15 ATSRGRDSNQPQH
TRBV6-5 ASSPGLYTDTQY
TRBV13 ASSPGGHGNTGELF
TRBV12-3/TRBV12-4 ASSTRSTYEQY
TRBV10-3 AVRRGQGDYGYT
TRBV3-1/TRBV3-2 ASSQEVAGGRNEQF
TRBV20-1 SASNSGGVTYEQY
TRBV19 ASNSPGQGSYGYT
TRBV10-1 ASSEDLAGTDTQY
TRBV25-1 ASSEYSDSPLH
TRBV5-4 ASSLEAGDEKLF
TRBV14 ASSQVRGYGEQF
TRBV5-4 AGMSPGKKDTEAF
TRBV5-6 ASSYPGRGYT
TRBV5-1 ASSPRDRVYQETQY
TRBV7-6 ASSYVGGIANEQF